This T cell receptor (beta chain) was sequenced during a study of spatial heterogeneity in lung cancer. Study summary: Beta-chain sequences consistently outnumbered alpha-chain sequences in detection. Broader study findings: Tumor mutation counts were tracked by expanded intratumoral alpha and beta TCR counts.

Time point indicated: sample taken at primary tumor resection. MiXCR was run by TCRdb on the 5' RACE reads, yielding one entry per CDR3 protein. The sample has around 3,000 distinct CDR3 sequences, under 10% seen once. Germline CDR1 reads SGHVS; CDR2 reads FQNEAQ. With 1 base removed from V and 1 base from J, the gap between germline ends came to 7 bases. CDR3 length: 14 amino acids. Points on this clonotype: What it binds is unknown.

The chain employs TRBV7-8 and TRBJ2-5; D remains unclear. This sample comprised lung tumor tissue, obtained at surgery. The receptor was derived from a female donor with early-stage non-small cell lung cancer. In DNA, the CDR3 is TGTGCCAGCAGCTTAGATCGTAGCCAAGAGACCCAGTACTTC. Its protein is CASSLDRSQETQYF. The variable domain in full, with the rest retrieved from reference TRBV7-8 and TRBJ2-5, is GAGVSQSPRYKVAKRGQDVALRCDPISGHVSLFWYQQALGQGPEFLTYFQNEAQLDKSGLPSDRFFAERPEGSVSTLKIQRTQQEDSAVYLCASSLDRSQETQYFGPGTRLLVL.